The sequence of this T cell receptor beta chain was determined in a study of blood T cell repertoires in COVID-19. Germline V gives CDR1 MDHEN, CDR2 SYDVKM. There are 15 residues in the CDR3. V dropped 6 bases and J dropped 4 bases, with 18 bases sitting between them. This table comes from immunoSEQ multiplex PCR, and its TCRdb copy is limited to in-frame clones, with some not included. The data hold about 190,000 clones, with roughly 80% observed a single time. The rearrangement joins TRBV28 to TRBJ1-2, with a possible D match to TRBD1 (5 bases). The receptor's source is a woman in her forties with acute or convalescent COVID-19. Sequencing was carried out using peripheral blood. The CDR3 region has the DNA TGTGCCAGCAGACGCCAGGGAGGAGTGGCCTATGGCTACACCTTC. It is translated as CASRRQGGVAYGYTF.